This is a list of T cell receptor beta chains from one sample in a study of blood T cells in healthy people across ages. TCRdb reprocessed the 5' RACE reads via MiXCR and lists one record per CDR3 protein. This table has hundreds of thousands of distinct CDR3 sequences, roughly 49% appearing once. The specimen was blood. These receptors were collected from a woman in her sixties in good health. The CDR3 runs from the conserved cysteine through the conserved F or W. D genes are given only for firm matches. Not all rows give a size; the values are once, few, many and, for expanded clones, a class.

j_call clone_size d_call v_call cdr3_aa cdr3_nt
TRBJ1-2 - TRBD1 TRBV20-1 CSARDWTGVGGGYTF TGCAGTGCTAGAGATTGGACAGGGGTCGGTGGTGGCTACACCTTC
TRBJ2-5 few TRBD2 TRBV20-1 CSASGRAWGETQYF TGCAGTGCTAGCGGGAGGGCCTGGGGGGAGACCCAGTACTTC
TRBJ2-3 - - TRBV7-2 CASSFTGLEDTQYF TGTGCCAGCAGCTTCACAGGGTTGGAAGATACGCAGTATTTT
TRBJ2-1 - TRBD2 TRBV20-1 CSATSGTGISYNEQFF TGCAGTGCGACTAGCGGGACCGGGATATCCTACAATGAGCAGTTCTTC
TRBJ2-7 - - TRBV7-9 CASSLFPGTDNEQYF TGTGCCAGCAGCTTGTTTCCCGGGACGGACAATGAGCAGTACTTC
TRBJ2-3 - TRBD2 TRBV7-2 CASSLVRLAVDTQYF TGTGCCAGCAGCTTAGTTCGCCTAGCGGTAGATACGCAGTATTTT
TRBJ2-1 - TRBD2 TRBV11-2 CASSLRLAASTYNEQFF TGTGCCAGCAGCCTAAGACTAGCTGCATCGACCTACAATGAGCAGTTCTTC
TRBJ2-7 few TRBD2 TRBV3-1 CASSLLAGSNEQYF TGTGCCAGCAGCCTTCTAGCGGGATCCAACGAGCAGTACTTC
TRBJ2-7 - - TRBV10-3 CATGPGTYEQYF TGTGCCACCGGGCCCGGCACCTACGAGCAGTACTTC
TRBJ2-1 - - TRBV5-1 CASSFRDGDNEQFF TGCGCCAGCAGCTTCAGGGACGGAGACAATGAGCAGTTCTTC
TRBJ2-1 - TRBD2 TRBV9 CASGLAGGYNEQFF TGTGCCAGCGGCCTAGCGGGAGGCTACAATGAGCAGTTCTTC
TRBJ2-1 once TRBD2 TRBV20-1 CSAFPSGRAFNEQFF TGCAGTGCTTTTCCCAGCGGGAGGGCCTTTAATGAGCAGTTCTTC
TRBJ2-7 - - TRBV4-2 CASSQVRAGGSYNEQYF TGTGCCAGCAGCCAAGTCCGAGCGGGTGGCTCCTACAATGAGCAGTACTTC
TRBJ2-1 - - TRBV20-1 CSELPGHQNNEQFF TGCAGCGAACTCCCCGGACACCAGAACAATGAGCAGTTCTTC
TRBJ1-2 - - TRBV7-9 CASSLTAVNYGYTF TGTGCCAGCAGCTTAACAGCGGTCAACTATGGCTACACCTTC
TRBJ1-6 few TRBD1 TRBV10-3 CATRDRGRSPLHF TGTGCCACCAGGGACAGGGGGCGGTCACCCCTCCACTTT
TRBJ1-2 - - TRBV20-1 CSASQAQGGSYTF TGCAGTGCCTCTCAGGCACAGGGAGGGAGCTACACCTTC
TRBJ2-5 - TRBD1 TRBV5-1 CASSGRTGMMETQYF TGCGCCAGCAGCGGAAGGACAGGAATGATGGAGACCCAGTACTTC
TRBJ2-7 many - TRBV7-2 CASSPRQVPGEQYF TGTGCCAGCAGCCCGCGACAGGTACCGGGGGAGCAGTACTTC
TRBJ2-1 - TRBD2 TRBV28 CASISGGKNEQFF TGTGCCAGCATCTCGGGGGGAAAAAATGAGCAGTTCTTC
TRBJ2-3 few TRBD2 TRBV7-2 CASSSLPPSGSTDTQYF TGTGCCAGCAGCTCCCTACCCCCCAGCGGGAGTACAGATACGCAGTATTTT
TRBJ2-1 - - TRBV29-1 CSYIREFYNEQFF TGCAGCTACATTCGGGAGTTCTACAATGAGCAGTTCTTC
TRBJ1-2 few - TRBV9 CASSVAGGEYGYTF TGTGCCAGCAGCGTAGCTGGAGGGGAATATGGCTACACCTTC
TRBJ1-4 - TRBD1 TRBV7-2 CASSFSGGTGNEKLFF TGTGCCAGCAGCTTCTCGGGTGGGACAGGGAACGAAAAACTGTTTTTT
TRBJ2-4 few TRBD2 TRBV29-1 CGAASGRDDIQYF TGCGGCGCGGCTAGCGGGAGAGATGACATTCAGTACTTC
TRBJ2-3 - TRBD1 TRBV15 CATSIGAGTGKYF TGTGCCACCAGCATTGGAGCCGGGACAGGAAAGTATTTT
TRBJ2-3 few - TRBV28 CASSRGGGTPDTQYF TGTGCCAGCAGTAGAGGGGGGGGTACTCCAGATACGCAGTATTTT
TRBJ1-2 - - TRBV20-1 CSASVMWGATPYGYTF TGCAGTGCTAGCGTTATGTGGGGGGCAACCCCCTATGGCTACACCTTC
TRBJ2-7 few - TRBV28 CASSTSGAYEQYF TGTGCCAGCAGTACTTCCGGGGCCTACGAGCAGTACTTC
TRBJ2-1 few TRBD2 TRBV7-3 CASSTSLRGVGEQFF TGTGCCAGCAGCACCTCGCTGCGGGGGGTTGGGGAGCAGTTCTTC
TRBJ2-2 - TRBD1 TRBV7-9 CASSLSPGTEYTGELFF TGTGCCAGCAGCCTATCCCCCGGGACAGAGTACACCGGGGAGCTGTTTTTT
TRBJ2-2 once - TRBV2 CACSLARGGTGELFF TGTGCCTGCAGCCTCGCCAGGGGAGGTACCGGGGAGCTGTTTTTT
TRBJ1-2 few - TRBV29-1 CSGSQGGGYTF TGCAGCGGATCACAGGGAGGTGGCTACACCTTC